These T cell receptor beta chains were read from a single sample in a study of blood T cell repertoires in COVID-19. The data were produced by immunoSEQ multiplex PCR, yet TCRdb's version contains in-frame clones alone and is incomplete. The profile shows 200,000 to 300,000 clones, 84% of them singletons. The sequenced sample consisted of peripheral blood. Source of these receptors: a man in his 60s with acute or convalescent COVID-19. Both conserved end residues are part of each CDR3. The D gene is left open where the match is weak. Size is stated for part of the rows, as once, few or many counts, or as a class when the clone is expanded.

CDR3 length,V gene,J gene,D gene,clone size,CDR3 protein,CDR3 DNA
15,TRBV19,TRBJ1-1,.,.,CASSTTLDRNTEAFF,TGTGCCAGTAGTACCACCCTGGACAGGAACACTGAAGCTTTCTTT
11,TRBV20-1,TRBJ1-1,.,.,CSAFVNTEAFF,TGCAGTGCCTTTGTCAACACTGAAGCTTTCTTT
14,TRBV25-1,TRBJ1-1,.,.,CASSDRQGGTEAFF,TGTGCCAGCAGTGACAGGCAGGGAGGGACTGAAGCTTTCTTT
13,TRBV2,TRBJ2-3,.,.,CASKNSGGTTQYF,TGTGCCAGCAAGAACTCTGGAGGGACTACGCAGTATTTT
16,TRBV3-1/TRBV3-2,TRBJ2-1,TRBD2,.,CASSQDASGAYNEQFF,TGTGCCAGCAGCCAAGATGCTAGCGGGGCTTACAATGAGCAGTTCTTC
19,TRBV7-9,TRBJ2-6,TRBD1,.,CASSSVWRDRASGANVLTF,TGTGCCAGCAGTTCCGTTTGGCGGGACAGGGCCTCAGGGGCCAACGTCCTGACTTTC
11,TRBV11-2,TRBJ2-7,.,.,CASSPGRRKYF,TGTGCCAGCAGCCCGGGTCGACGGAAGTACTTC
17,TRBV19,TRBJ1-2,.,.,CASSIRGGQRGNYGYTF,TGTGCCAGTAGTATCAGGGGCGGACAGCGGGGAAACTATGGCTACACCTTC
16,TRBV3-1/TRBV3-2,TRBJ2-2,TRBD2,few,CASRTSGGANTGELFF,TGTGCCAGCAGAACTAGCGGGGGGGCGAACACCGGGGAGCTGTTTTTT
15,TRBV16,TRBJ1-2,TRBD1,.,CASSQSGQGGYGYTF,TGTGCCAGCAGCCAATCGGGACAGGGGGGTTATGGCTACACCTTC
17,TRBV4-3,TRBJ2-6,TRBD1,.,CASSQNRGLSGANVLTF,TGCGCCAGCAGCCAAAACAGGGGGCTCTCTGGGGCCAACGTCCTGACTTTC
16,TRBV7-7,TRBJ2-2,TRBD1,.,CASSASGTGGTGELFF,TGTGCTAGCAGCGCTTCCGGGACAGGGGGCACCGGGGAGCTGTTTTTT
15,TRBV6-5,TRBJ2-7,TRBD2,.,CAVEIRRLAGVEQYF,TGTGCCGTAGAGATCCGTCGACTAGCGGGAGTTGAGCAGTACTTC
17,TRBV27,TRBJ1-3,TRBD1,.,CASSPSGTASSGNTIYF,TGTGCCAGCAGCCCCTCCGGGACAGCCTCATCTGGAAACACCATATATTTT
20,TRBV5-8,TRBJ1-5,.,.,CASSLDWWDIFSFSNQPQHF,TGTGCCAGCAGCTTGGATTGGTGGGACATATTCAGCTTTAGCAATCAGCCCCAGCATTTT
15,TRBV5-4,TRBJ2-7,.,.,CASSWMGGASYEQYF,TGTGCCAGCAGTTGGATGGGGGGGGCGTCCTACGAGCAGTACTTC